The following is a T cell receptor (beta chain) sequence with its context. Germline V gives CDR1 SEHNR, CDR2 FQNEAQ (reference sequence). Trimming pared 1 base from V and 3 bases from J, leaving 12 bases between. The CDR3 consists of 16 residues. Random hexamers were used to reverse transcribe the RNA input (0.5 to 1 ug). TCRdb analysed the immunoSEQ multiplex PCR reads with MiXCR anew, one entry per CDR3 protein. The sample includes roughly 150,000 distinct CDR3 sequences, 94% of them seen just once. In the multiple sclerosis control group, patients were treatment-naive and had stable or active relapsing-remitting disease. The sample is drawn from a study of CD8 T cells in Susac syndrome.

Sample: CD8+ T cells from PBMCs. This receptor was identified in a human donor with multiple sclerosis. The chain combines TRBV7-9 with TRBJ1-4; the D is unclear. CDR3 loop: CASSLGHRVSNEKLFF. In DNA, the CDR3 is TGTGCCAGCAGCTTAGGGCACCGGGTGTCTAATGAAAAACTGTTTTTT.